One sample yielded the 20 T cell receptor beta chains listed below, sequenced in a study of T cells after posttransplantation cyclophosphamide. Using immunoSEQ multiplex PCR, the repertoire was profiled, and TCRdb retains in-frame clones only, with some absent. This sample has more than 9,000 clones; 86% occur once, and the top ten carry roughly a quarter. A marrow graft followed busulfan-fludarabine conditioning, with cyclophosphamide on days +3 and +4. The sample consisted of CD4+ T cells sorted from PBMCs, taken after allogeneic stem cell transplant with posttransplant cyclophosphamide. These receptors were taken from a male patient in his thirties who received an allogeneic stem cell transplant from a related donor, was CMV-positive, and had acute GVHD only. Some T cells may possibly be graft donor cells.

The chain is built from TRBV6-1 and TRBJ1-2; no clear D. This CDR3 contains 14 residues. CDR1 and CDR2 from the germline V gene are MNHNS and SASEGT. The V end lost 7 bases, the J end lost 8 bases, and 20 bases lay between the germline ends. Written as DNA, the CDR3 is TGTGCCAGCACCCTAGCCGAAACCAAGGTGGGCTACACCTTC. Translating it yields CASTLAETKVGYTF.

The rearrangement links TRBV10-3 to TRBJ2-5, with 12 bases aligning to TRBD1. The V gene's germline CDR1 is ENHRY and CDR2 SYGVKD. The CDR3 covers 17 residues. V dropped 10 bases and J dropped 0; count of bases not matched to a gene: 12. This CDR3 reads CAREGQGASGYQETQYF. CDR3 sequence (DNA): TGTGCCAGAGAGGGACAGGGGGCTTCAGGGTACCAAGAGACCCAGTACTTC.

The rearrangement uses TRBV7-2 and TRBJ1-2; 8 bases line up with TRBD1. Germline assignment: CDR1 SGHTA and CDR2 FQGNSA. The V gene end was trimmed by 7 bases and the J gene end by 2 bases; junction bases not matched to a gene: 12. CDR3 size: 16 residues. The CDR3 loop reads CASILTGAGVNYGYTF. The CDR3 DNA sequence: TGTGCCAGCATCCTGACAGGGGCTGGGGTGAACTATGGCTACACCTTC. Full variable domain (outside the CDR3, taken from reference TRBV7-2 and TRBJ1-2): GAGVSQSPSNKVTEKGKDVELRCDPISGHTALYWYRQSLGQGLEFLIYFQGNSAPDKSGLPSDRFSAERTGGSVSTLTIQRTQQEDSAVYLCASILTGAGVNYGYTFGSGTRLTVV.

The chain employs TRBV10-3 and TRBJ1-1, with TRBD1 as a possible D gene (6 bases). There are 11 residues in the CDR3. The V gene's germline CDR1 is ENHRY and CDR2 SYGVKD. Trimming pared 6 bases from V and 8 bases from J, leaving 10 bases between. The CDR3 DNA follows: TGTGCCATCAGGGGGGCAGCCGAAGCTTTCTTT. Translated: CAIRGAAEAFF.

V gene TRBV11-2 combines with J gene TRBJ1-1, with D uncertain. Germline V CDR1 and CDR2: SGHAT, FQNNGV. CDR3 length equals 14 residues. The V end was cut by 0 bases, the J end by 1 base, with 6 bases between. The CDR3 protein is CASSLERGNTEAFF. The CDR3 region has the DNA TGTGCCAGCAGCTTAGAGAGAGGGAACACTGAAGCTTTCTTT.

The chain carries TRBV11-2 and TRBJ1-3; 9 bases agree with TRBD1. Per germline, CDR1 SGHAT and CDR2 FQNNGV. The ends lost 6 bases at V and 6 bases at J; junction bases unmatched: 12. The CDR3 runs to 16 residues. CDR3 nucleotide sequence: TGTGCCAGCAGAAGAGACCCGGGACAGGGAACAAACACCATATATTTT. Protein: CASRRDPGQGTNTIYF. Complete variable domain (other parts from reference TRBV11-2 and TRBJ1-3): EAGVAQSPRYKIIEKRQSVAFWCNPISGHATLYWYQQILGQGPKLLIQFQNNGVVDDSQLPKDRFSAERLKGVDSTLKIQPAKLEDSAVYLCASRRDPGQGTNTIYFGEGSWLTVV.

The V and J genes are TRBV19 and TRBJ1-3, with D unclear. The CDR3 covers 15 residues. V gave up 4 bases and J gave up 1 base, with 11 bases separating them. Germline lookup yields CDR1 LNHDA and CDR2 SQIVND (reference sequence). The CDR3 sequence is CASSSGSTSGNTIYF. The CDR3 region has the DNA TGTGCCAGTAGTAGTGGCAGTACGTCTGGAAACACCATATATTTT.

The chain joins TRBV9 to TRBJ2-1; D not certain. CDR3 length: 15 residues. Germline CDR1 and CDR2: SGDLS and YYNGEE. The V end was cut by 2 bases, the J end by 0 bases, with 9 bases between. DNA for the CDR3: TGTGCCAGCAGCGTGACTGTCCGCTCCTACAATGAGCAGTTCTTC. Translation: CASSVTVRSYNEQFF.

The genes are TRBV7-2 and TRBJ2-5; D is perhaps TRBD1 (6 bases). Between the trimmed V and J ends, which lost 2 bases and 5 bases, there was a span of 9 bases. From germline, CDR1 is SGHTA and CDR2 FQGNSA. The CDR3 contains 13 residues. This CDR3 is CASSLQRGETQYF. The DNA of the CDR3 is TGTGCCAGCAGCTTACAAAGGGGGGAGACCCAGTACTTC.

The rearrangement joins TRBV19 to TRBJ1-4; D unresolved. The CDR3 has 15 residues. V lost 3 bases to trimming and J lost 0 bases, with 8 bases between them. CDR1 LNHDA and CDR2 SQIVND come from the germline V gene (reference sequence). CDR3 in amino acids: CASSMTGATNEKLFF. CDR3 nucleotide sequence: TGTGCCAGTAGTATGACCGGGGCAACTAATGAAAAACTGTTTTTT.

In nucleotides, the CDR3 is TGCGCCAGCAGCGTCCTAGGGGGCACCTACGAGCAGTACTTC. The encoded protein is CASSVLGGTYEQYF. The chain is built from TRBV5-1 and TRBJ2-7, with TRBD1 matching 7 bases. This CDR3 has 14 residues. The J segment lost 2 bases and the V segment lost 4 bases, leaving 6 bases of the junction unmatched. The germline V gene has CDR1 SGHRS and CDR2 YFSETQ.

The rearrangement links TRBV25-1 to TRBJ2-2; TRBD1 might be the D (5 bases). Germline CDR1 MGHDK, CDR2 SYGVNS. Trimming stripped 4 bases from V and 4 bases from J, with 10 bases between. CDR3 size: 14 residues. CDR3 nucleotides: TGTGCCAGCAGTGGTGGGGCTGGCACCGGGGAGCTGTTTTTT. As protein: CASSGGAGTGELFF.

This clone has only one observation. This rearrangement joins TRBV7-2 to TRBJ1-2; D is ambiguous. Germline CDR1 reads SGHTA; CDR2 reads FQGNSA. Trimming pared 0 bases from V and 1 base from J, leaving 6 bases between. The CDR3 runs to 14 residues. The CDR3 is CASSLAADNYGYTF. CDR3 nucleotide sequence: TGTGCCAGCAGCTTAGCGGCAGATAACTATGGCTACACCTTC.

Details on this clone: One end of the junction varies from germline; a read error may be responsible. The V gene is TRBV30, the J gene TRBJ1-3; D perhaps matches TRBD1 (5 bases). Germline V CDR1 and CDR2: GTSNPN, SVGIG (reference sequence). There are 17 residues in the CDR3. The DNA of the CDR3 is TGTGCCTGGAGTGACTTTCAGGGCCCTAGATCTGGAAACAGCATATCTTTT. Protein sequence: CAWSDFQGPRSGNSISF.

V and J are TRBV5-1 and TRBJ2-3; 10 bases align to TRBD2. This CDR3 region has 15 residues. The germline CDR1 and CDR2 sequences are SGHRS and YFSETQ. V dropped 2 bases and J dropped 3; count of bases not matched to a gene: 3. CDR3 DNA sequence: TGCGCCAGCAGCTTCAGCGGGGGGGCGACAGATACGCAGTATTTT. As protein: CASSFSGGATDTQYF.

The chain recombines TRBV4-2 with TRBJ2-4, with 8 bases matching TRBD1. J lost 3 bases, V lost 3 bases, and 7 bases had no gene match. This CDR3 spans 16 amino acids. Germline loops: CDR1 LGHNA, CDR2 YNFKEQ. This CDR3 is CASSQNRGSVKNIQYF. CDR3 in DNA: TGTGCCAGCAGCCAGAACAGGGGGTCGGTCAAAAACATTCAGTACTTC.

Written as DNA, the CDR3 is TGTGCCAGCTCACAGGGACAGGGATCCTCTGGGGCCAACGTCCTGACTTTC. Translation: CASSQGQGSSGANVLTF. J is TRBJ2-6 and V is TRBV18, with 9 positions matching TRBD1. With V trimmed by 4 bases and J by 0 bases, 4 bases remained unmatched. CDR1 KGHSH and CDR2 LQKENI come from the germline V gene. The CDR3 runs 17 residues.

The J gene is TRBJ1-2, the V gene TRBV7-9; D remains ambiguous. This CDR3 is built from 16 residues. The germline V and J ends were trimmed by 1 base and 3 bases, with 15 bases remaining between them. From germline, CDR1 is SEHNR and CDR2 FQNEAQ (reference sequence). The CDR3 region is CASSLVGVLGYYGYTF. The CDR3 DNA is TGTGCCAGCAGCTTAGTAGGTGTCCTAGGCTACTATGGCTACACCTTC.

The chain recombines TRBV15 with TRBJ1-5, with D possibly TRBD1 on 6 matching bases. V shed 0 bases and J shed 2 bases, with 11 bases lying between them. Germline V gene lookup returns CDR1 LNHNV and CDR2 YYDKDF (reference sequence). The CDR3 consists of 16 residues. The CDR3 nucleotides are TGTGCCACCAGCAGAGAGGGGGCATTAGGCAATCAGCCCCAGCATTTT. Its translation: CATSREGALGNQPQHF. Using reference TRBV15 and TRBJ1-5 for the parts outside the CDR3, the full variable domain is DAMVIQNPRYQVTQFGKPVTLSCSQTLNHNVMYWYQQKSSQAPKLLFHYYDKDFNNEADTPDNFQSRRPNTSFCFLDIRSPGLGDTAMYLCATSREGALGNQPQHFGDGTRLSIL.

This clone came up a few times. The rearrangement joins TRBV28 to TRBJ1-4, with 7 bases matching TRBD1. The CDR3 has 13 amino acids. Losses at the gene ends were 6 bases for V and 5 bases for J; bases not matched to a gene: 3. The germline V gene encodes CDR1 MDHEN and CDR2 SYDVKM. CDR3: CASSQGQNEKLFF. The DNA for the CDR3 is TGTGCCAGCAGCCAGGGACAGAATGAAAAACTGTTTTTT.